The clone carrying this T cell receptor beta chain was counted once. Profiling relied on immunoSEQ multiplex PCR, and the TCRdb table lists in-frame clones only, not all of them. The table records over 70,000 clones, 70% to 80% of them present only once. The data are from a study of T cell responses to AZD1222 COVID-19 vaccine. The junction had 4 bases not matched to a gene; V was cut back by 1 base and J by 4 bases. Germline-derived CDR1 and CDR2 are SGDLS and YYNGEE. The CDR3 totals 15 residues. The rearrangement uses TRBV9 and TRBJ2-3, with 9 bases that match TRBD2. Specimen: peripheral blood, collected 28 days after the second dose of the MenACWY control vaccine. This receptor was obtained from an adult who received the MenACWY meningococcal vaccine as a control. The CDR3 DNA is TGTGCCAGCAGCGTAACCGGGACTAGCCCAGATACGCAGTATTTT. This codes for CASSVTGTSPDTQYF.